The 15 T cell receptor beta chains reported below all come from one sample, sequenced in a study of T cell responses to AZD1222 COVID-19 vaccine. The method was immunoSEQ multiplex PCR; TCRdb's version includes in-frame clones alone and lacks a portion of them. The data show some 120,000 clones, around 87% seen once. The material sequenced was peripheral blood, taken on day 0 of AZD1222 vaccination. Every receptor here comes from an adult in good health.

The chain employs TRBV5-4 and TRBJ1-1; no clear D. V was pared by 6 bases and J by 8 bases, with 14 bases between. The CDR3 extends over 12 amino acids. CDR1 is SGHNT and CDR2 is YYREEE in the germline V gene (reference sequence). Here the CDR3 DNA reads TGTGCCAGCACCCTAGGTGAGACCGAAGCTTTCTTT. It codes for CASTLGETEAFF.

This chain's CDR3 is CASSSTPGQGKNEQYF. CDR3 in DNA: TGTGCCAGCAGTTCAACTCCGGGACAGGGGAAAAACGAGCAGTACTTC. The gene calls are TRBV3-1 (or the pseudogene TRBV3-2) and TRBJ2-7, with 10 bases aligning to TRBD1. V lost 6 bases, J lost 5 bases, and 13 bases stayed unmatched. Germline V gene data show CDR1 as LGHDT and CDR2 as YNNKEL (reference sequence). The CDR3 runs 16 residues.

This chain links TRBV12-3 or TRBV12-4 with TRBJ1-5, with D hard to call. V dropped 5 bases and J dropped 9 bases, with 8 bases sitting between them. The CDR3 loop spans 11 amino acids. CDR3 region: CASSTKGPQHF. As DNA, the CDR3 is TGTGCCAGCAGTACTAAAGGGCCCCAGCATTTT.

The chain recombines TRBV5-6 with TRBJ2-7; tentative D call: TRBD1 (6 bases). Per the germline V gene, CDR1 is SGHDT and CDR2 is YYEEEE. The CDR3 is 14 residues long. Trimming left V 3 bases short and J 5 bases short, with 15 bases between. The CDR3 DNA reads as TGTGCCAGCAGCTCCCTAGGGGGTCCCGACGAGCAGTACTTC. Its protein is CASSSLGGPDEQYF. The entire variable domain, with the rest obtained from reference TRBV5-6 and TRBJ2-7, is as follows: DAGVTQSPTHLIKTRGQQVTLRCSPKSGHDTVSWYQQALGQGPQFIFQYYEEEERQRGNFPDRFSGHQFPNYSSELNVNALLLGDSALYLCASSSLGGPDEQYFGPGTRLTVT.

The chain employs TRBV5-1 and TRBJ2-1, with TRBD2 matching over 8 bases. The CDR3 covers 16 residues. Germline V gene sequence: CDR1 SGHRS, CDR2 YFSETQ. J lost 0 bases, V lost 3 bases, and 5 bases had no gene match. CDR3 DNA sequence: TGCGCCAGCAGCTACACTAGCGGCAGCTCCTACAATGAGCAGTTCTTC. Encoded protein: CASSYTSGSSYNEQFF.

The sample holds one count of this clone. The chain employs TRBV3-1 (or the pseudogene TRBV3-2) and TRBJ1-2, with D unclear. The V and J ends lost 1 base and 0 bases respectively, with 9 bases between them. Germline V gene lookup returns CDR1 LGHDT and CDR2 YNNKEL (reference sequence). The CDR3 spans 15 residues. CDR3 sequence: CASSQGQLANYGYTF. The CDR3 DNA sequence: TGTGCCAGCAGCCAAGGGCAGCTAGCTAACTATGGCTACACCTTC.

The chain combines TRBV30 with TRBJ1-4; D ambiguous. This CDR3 spans 13 amino acids. The V gene lost 5 bases and the J gene lost 6 bases, with 13 bases spanning the gap. CDR1 is GTSNPN, CDR2 SVGIG, per germline (reference sequence). The CDR3, as DNA: TGTGCCTGGCGTCCCACCGGCCATGAAAAACTGTTTTTT. Its protein is CAWRPTGHEKLFF. Full variable domain (rest looked up from reference TRBV30 and TRBJ1-4): SQTIHQWPATLVQPVGSPLSLECTVEGTSNPNLYWYRQAAGRGLQLLFYSVGIGQISSEVPQNLSASRPQDRQFILSSKKLLLSDSGFYLCAWRPTGHEKLFFGSGTQLSVL.

V usage is TRBV18 and J usage is TRBJ1-1; D might be TRBD1 (6 bases). This CDR3 has 14 residues. The V end lost 1 base, the J end lost 4 bases, and 10 bases lay between the germline ends. Germline V gives CDR1 KGHSH, CDR2 LQKENI. The CDR3 DNA reads TGTGCCAGCTCACCACTTAAGGGGGGCACTGAAGCTTTCTTT. Its translation: CASSPLKGGTEAFF.

This clone was seen once. This sequence joins TRBV5-1 and TRBJ2-2; 8 bases are shared with TRBD2. The ends lost 7 bases at V and 6 bases at J; junction bases unmatched: 17. The CDR3 consists of 17 residues. Germline CDR1 reads SGHRS; CDR2 reads YFSETQ. DNA of the CDR3: TGCGCCAGCGGGAAGGGACTAGTAAGGTGGAGTCCCGGGGAGCTGTTTTTT. It codes for CASGKGLVRWSPGELFF.

V usage is TRBV14 and J usage is TRBJ2-1, with TRBD2 matching 12 bases. Losses at the gene ends were 1 base for V and 0 bases for J; bases not matched to a gene: 7. CDR1 and CDR2 (germline): SGHDN, FVKESK. CDR3 length equals 19 residues. The CDR3 loop is CASSQGRLAGDLSYNEQFF. The DNA of the CDR3 is TGTGCCAGCAGCCAAGGACGACTAGCGGGGGACCTCTCCTACAATGAGCAGTTCTTC. Full variable domain (remainder filled in from reference TRBV14 and TRBJ2-1): EAGVTQFPSHSVIEKGQTVTLRCDPISGHDNLYWYRRVMGKEIKFLLHFVKESKQDESGMPNNRFLAERTGGTYSTLKVQPAELEDSGVYFCASSQGRLAGDLSYNEQFFGPGTRLTVL.

Comments on this clone: One end of the junction fails to match germline, which may point to a read error. The chain uses TRBV7-3 and TRBJ1-1; possibly TRBD1 for D (6 bases). Germline CDR1 reads SGHTA; CDR2 reads FQGTGA. This CDR3 region has 13 residues. In nucleotides, the CDR3 is TGTGCCAGCAGATTAATGGCAGGGGAAGAAGCTTTCTTT. It specifies CASRLMAGEEAFF.

The chain uses TRBV28 and TRBJ2-7, with TRBD1 matching 7 bases. The V segment lost 3 bases and the J segment 3 bases; nucleotides outside the gene matches: 8. The germline gives CDR1 MDHEN, CDR2 SYDVKM. The CDR3 spans 15 residues. The CDR3 spells CASSLPRTGNYEQYF. Written as DNA, the CDR3 is TGTGCCAGCAGTTTGCCCCGGACAGGAAACTACGAGCAGTACTTC.

V gene TRBV7-9 combines with J gene TRBJ1-1; no clear D. The germline V gene encodes CDR1 SEHNR and CDR2 FQNEAQ (reference sequence). The CDR3 is 12 residues long. V was cut by 5 bases and J by 10 bases, with 14 bases left in between. The CDR3, as DNA: TGTGCCAGCAGCCCACAAGTTATCCGAGCTTTCTTT. It codes for CASSPQVIRAFF.

For this clone: Because the CDR3's place on the DNA is in doubt, the DNA is left out and the CDR3 is given as listed by TCRdb. J is TRBJ1-2 and V is TRBV19; TRBD1, the table's D call, lacks a check against the DNA. The CDR3 contains 15 residues when both ends are counted. Per germline, CDR1 LNHDA and CDR2 SQIVND (reference sequence). The CDR3 region is CASSLRARVFFGYTF.

Points on this clone: The same CDR3 also results from other DNA sequences found in this sample. V and J are TRBV9 and TRBJ1-1; D is unclear. Germline-derived CDR1 and CDR2 are SGDLS and YYNGEE. Trimming removed 1 base at V and 1 base at J, with 5 bases between. The CDR3 is 13 amino acids. The CDR3, as DNA: TGTGCCAGCAGCGTACTGGAGAACACTGAAGCTTTCTTT. It yields the protein CASSVLENTEAFF.